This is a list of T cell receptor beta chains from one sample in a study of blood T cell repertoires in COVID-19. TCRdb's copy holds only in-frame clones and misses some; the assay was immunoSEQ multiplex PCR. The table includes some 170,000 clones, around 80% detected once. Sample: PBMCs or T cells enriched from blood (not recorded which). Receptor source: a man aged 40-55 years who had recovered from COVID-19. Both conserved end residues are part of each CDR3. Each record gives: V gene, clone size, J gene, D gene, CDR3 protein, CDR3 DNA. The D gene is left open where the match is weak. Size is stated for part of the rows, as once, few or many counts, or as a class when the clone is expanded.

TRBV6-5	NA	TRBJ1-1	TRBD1	CASRGETGRSAEAFF	TGTGCCAGCAGGGGAGAGACAGGGCGGAGCGCTGAAGCTTTCTTT
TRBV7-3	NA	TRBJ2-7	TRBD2	CASSLGAGVREQYF	TGTGCCAGCAGCTTAGGAGCGGGGGTCCGCGAGCAGTACTTC
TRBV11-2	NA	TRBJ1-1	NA	CASSLVQGNTEAFF	TGTGCCAGCAGCTTAGTACAGGGGAACACTGAAGCTTTCTTT
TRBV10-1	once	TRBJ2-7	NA	CASSPGLPPLEQYF	TGCGCCAGCAGCCCGGGACTTCCGCCCCTCGAGCAGTACTTC
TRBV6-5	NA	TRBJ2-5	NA	CASSSRENQETQYF	TGTGCCAGCAGCAGCCGGGAGAACCAAGAGACCCAGTACTTC
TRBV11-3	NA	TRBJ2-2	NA	CASSRLDGGELFF	TGTGCCAGCAGCCGGTTAGATGGCGGGGAGCTGTTTTTT
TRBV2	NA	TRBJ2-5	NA	CASKLQTEIQETQYF	TGTGCCAGCAAGTTACAGACAGAAATACAAGAGACCCAGTACTTC
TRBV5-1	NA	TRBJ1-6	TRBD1	CASSTGTGGPSWHF	TGCGCCAGCAGTACGGGGACAGGTGGGCCCTCGTGGCACTTT
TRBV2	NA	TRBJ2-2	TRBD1	CASTRDRATGELFF	TGTGCCAGCACTAGGGACAGGGCGACCGGGGAGCTGTTTTTT
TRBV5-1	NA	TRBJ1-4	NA	CASSLQSLAGEKLFF	TGCGCCAGCAGCTTACAGTCCCTCGCTGGGGAAAAACTGTTTTTT
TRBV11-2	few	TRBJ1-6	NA	CASSLTGTYNSPLHF	TGTGCCAGCAGCTTAACGGGAACCTATAATTCACCCCTCCACTTT
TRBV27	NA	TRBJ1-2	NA	CASSLSWQINYGYTF	TGTGCCAGCAGTTTATCGTGGCAGATTAACTATGGCTACACCTTC
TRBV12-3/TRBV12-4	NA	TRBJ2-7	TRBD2	CASSLMGGGEQYF	TGTGCCAGCAGTTTGATGGGCGGGGGGGAGCAGTACTTC
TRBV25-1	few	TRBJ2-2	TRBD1	CASSATGQGSAAGELFF	TGTGCCAGCAGTGCAACAGGACAGGGGTCGGCCGCCGGGGAGCTGTTTTTT
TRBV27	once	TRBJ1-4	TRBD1	CASSSLAAGQGQLFF	TGTGCCAGCAGTAGTCTTGCTGCCGGACAGGGACAACTGTTTTTT
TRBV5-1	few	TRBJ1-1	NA	CASSLSQVMNTEAFF	TGCGCCAGCAGCTTATCACAGGTGATGAACACTGAAGCTTTCTTT
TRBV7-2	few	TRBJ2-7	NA	CASSLGLASGYEQYF	TGTGCCAGCAGCTTAGGCCTAGCGAGTGGCTACGAGCAGTACTTC
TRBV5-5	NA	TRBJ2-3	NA	CASSLAWQGGTDTQYF	TGTGCCAGCAGCTTGGCCTGGCAGGGTGGCACAGATACGCAGTATTTT
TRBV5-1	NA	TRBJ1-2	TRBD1	CASKPGQWNGYTF	TGCGCCAGCAAGCCGGGACAGTGGAACGGCTACACCTTC
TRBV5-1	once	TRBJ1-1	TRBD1	CASSLWTGETEAFF	TGCGCCAGCAGCTTGTGGACAGGGGAGACTGAAGCTTTCTTT
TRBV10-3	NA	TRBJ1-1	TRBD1	CAISEPATGDVEAFF	TGTGCCATCAGTGAGCCGGCGACAGGGGACGTTGAAGCTTTCTTT
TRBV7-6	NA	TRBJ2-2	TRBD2	CASSSFPAVTSGGNTGELFF	TGTGCCAGCAGCTCCTTCCCTGCCGTGACTAGCGGGGGTAACACCGGGGAGCTGTTTTTT
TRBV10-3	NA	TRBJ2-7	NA	CAISESYRRYEQYF	TGTGCCATCAGTGAGTCGTACAGGAGATACGAGCAGTACTTC
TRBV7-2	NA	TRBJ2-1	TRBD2	CASSLELAGGNEQFF	TGTGCCAGCAGCTTAGAGTTAGCGGGGGGCAATGAGCAGTTCTTC
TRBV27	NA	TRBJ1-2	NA	CASSLGRGVGYTF	TGTGCCAGCAGTTTGGGCAGGGGAGTAGGCTACACCTTC
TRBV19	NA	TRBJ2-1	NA	CASSPANRDEQFF	TGTGCCAGTTCACCCGCTAACAGGGACGAGCAGTTCTTC
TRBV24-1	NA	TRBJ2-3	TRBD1	CATSDPTGQGGVDTQYF	TGTGCCACCAGTGATCCCACCGGACAGGGGGGGGTGGATACGCAGTATTTT
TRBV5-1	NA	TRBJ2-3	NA	CASSSDRSTDTQYF	TGCGCCAGCAGCTCCGACAGGAGCACAGATACGCAGTATTTT
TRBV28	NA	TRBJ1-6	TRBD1	CASSLGTATSPLHF	TGTGCCAGCAGTCTGGGGACAGCCACTTCACCCCTCCACTTT
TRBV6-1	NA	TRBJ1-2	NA	CASSELGGYGYTF	TGTGCCAGCAGTGAATTGGGCGGGTATGGCTACACCTTC
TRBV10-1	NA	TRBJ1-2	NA	CASSEGPAGGYTF	TGCGCCAGCAGTGAGGGGCCCGCAGGAGGCTACACCTTC
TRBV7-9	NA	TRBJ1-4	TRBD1	CASSSLLDRAQEKLFF	TGTGCCAGCAGCTCCCTCCTGGACAGGGCTCAAGAAAAACTGTTTTTT